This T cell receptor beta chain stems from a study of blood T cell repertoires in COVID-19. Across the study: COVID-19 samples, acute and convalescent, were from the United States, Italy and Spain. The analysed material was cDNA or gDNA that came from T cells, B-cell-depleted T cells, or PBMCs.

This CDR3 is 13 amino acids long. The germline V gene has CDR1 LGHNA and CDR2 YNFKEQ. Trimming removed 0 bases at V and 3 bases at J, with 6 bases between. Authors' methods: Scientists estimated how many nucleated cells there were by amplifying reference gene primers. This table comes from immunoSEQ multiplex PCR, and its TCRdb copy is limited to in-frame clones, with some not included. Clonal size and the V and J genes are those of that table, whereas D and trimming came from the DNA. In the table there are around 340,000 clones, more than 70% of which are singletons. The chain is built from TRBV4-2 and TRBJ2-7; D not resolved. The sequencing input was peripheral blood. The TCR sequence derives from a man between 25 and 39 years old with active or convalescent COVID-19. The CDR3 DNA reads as TGTGCCAGCAGCCAAGAGTTCCGCTACGAGCAGTACTTC. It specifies CASSQEFRYEQYF.